This T cell receptor beta chain stems from a study of T cells in Graves' hyperthyroidism and ophthalmopathy. This CDR3 contains 19 residues. Germline values: CDR1 SGDLS, CDR2 YYNGEE. V lost 4 bases and J lost 1; bases outside the gene matches: 15. Any patient presenting with uncontrolled infection, other autoimmune disease, pregnancy or lactation was left out. Amplification targeted TCR beta CDR3 regions from RNA transcripts. During a first-round RT-PCR of the TCR CDR3, the HTBI primer set was used. TCRdb reprocessed the multiplex PCR reads via MiXCR and lists one record per CDR3 protein. The sample has under 450,000 distinct CDR3 sequences; more than 15% are singletons. The sample holds a few counts of this clonotype.

This TCR was sampled from a young woman with Graves' hyperthyroidism. What was sequenced was blood. This chain links TRBV9 with TRBJ2-1; 9 bases align to TRBD2. The CDR3 nucleotides are TGTGCCAGCAGCCCGGGGTACGGCGGGAGGGCCCTTTCCTACAATGAGCAGTTCTTC. Its protein product is CASSPGYGGRALSYNEQFF.